A selection of T cell receptor beta chains follows, all from one sample in a study of cytotoxic CD8 clonotypes in ibrutinib-treated CLL. Sequencing was performed with immunoSEQ multiplex PCR; in TCRdb, only in-frame clones are kept and a portion is missing. The sample consists of over 150,000 clones, approximately 68% of them appearing once. Sequenced here: PBMCs, sampled after 24 months of ibrutinib treatment. These receptors were collected from a human donor with chronic lymphocytic leukemia. The CDR3 runs from the conserved cysteine through the conserved F or W. Part of the rows lack a size; the others show once, few, many or a class for expanded clones.

cdr3_aa,v_call,clone_size
CASSSSGTNYGYTF,TRBV7-9,-
CASSRDRGLLAKNIQYF,TRBV5-4,-
CASSQGTGNTEAFF,TRBV7-8,-
CASSQTSGRSLFF,TRBV7-2,-
CASSWSGGATGELFF,TRBV7-2,-
CAWGDLPWYF,TRBV30,-
CASSWLAGRYEQYF,TRBV27,few
CASSVGAGNQETQYF,TRBV9,-
CASSWGTTNEKLFF,TRBV6-6,-
CASSPGQAGANVLTF,TRBV18,-
CASSLSRGGYTF,TRBV28,-
CASRPETSLDEQFF,TRBV25-1,few
CASSSLQGVHGYTF,TRBV5-1,-
CASRLQVVEPLATYGYTF,TRBV12-2,-
CASIRLAGTFSSKIYEQYF,TRBV2,-
CSVGGTGAYEQYF,TRBV29-1,few
CASSIDGQGFNQPQHF,TRBV7-2,-